This T cell receptor beta chain was recovered during a study of T-cell memory formation after mild COVID-19. Each CDR3 protein is one row after TCRdb ran MiXCR on the 5' RACE reads. The sample lists hundreds of thousands of distinct CDR3 sequences; about 23% were seen once. Trimming took 3 bases from V and 3 from J; bases not matched to a gene: 3. Germline V gives CDR1 LGHNA, CDR2 YSLEER. The CDR3 contains 16 residues. Sample: PBMCs or a T cell subset sorted from them (not recorded which). The sequence derives from an adult woman who had mild COVID-19 (a few samples of this study predate the infection). Cell type and time point are not known. This chain uses TRBV4-3 with TRBJ2-2; 11 bases match TRBD1. CDR3 in amino acids: CASSQGTGGYTGELFF. The CDR3, as DNA: TGCGCCAGCAGCCAGGGGACAGGGGGGTACACCGGGGAGCTGTTTTTT.